The source of this TCR beta chain is a study of radiotherapy plus CTLA-4 blockade in lung cancer. Trimming pared 6 bases from V and 4 bases from J, leaving 16 bases between. CDR3 length: 15 amino acids. CDR1 is MNHEY, CDR2 SMNVEV, per germline (reference sequence). Assay used: immunoSEQ multiplex PCR; TCRdb lists only in-frame clones, some missing. The repertoire has some 100,000 clones, around 75% of them found once; the top ten carry approximately 4.7%. The gene calls are TRBV27 and TRBJ2-1; possible D gene TRBD2, 6 bases. Sequenced here: peripheral blood, sampled from a patient treated with radiotherapy plus ipilimumab. This TCR came from a human donor with non-small cell lung cancer who had a partial response to radiotherapy plus ipilimumab. CDR3: CASSPGTSKYNEQFF. CDR3 bases: TGTGCCAGCAGCCCCGGGACTTCCAAATACAATGAGCAGTTCTTC.